The 29 T cell receptor beta chains given below trace back to one sample, sequenced in a study of blood T cell repertoires in COVID-19. Libraries were prepared by immunoSEQ multiplex PCR; TCRdb keeps only in-frame clonotypes and omits some of them. The table lists approximately 70,000 clones, more than 85% of them singletons. Sequencing was performed on peripheral blood. The receptor set was obtained from a man between 65 and 85 years old with active COVID-19.

This clone has a single count. V gene TRBV11-2 combines with J gene TRBJ2-7, with 9 bases matching TRBD2. Per germline, CDR1 SGHAT and CDR2 FQNNGV. The CDR3 has 17 amino acids. V shed 1 base, J shed 4 bases, and the junction held 11 bases outside the gene matches. The CDR3 loop reads CASSLVGGSGRLYEQYF. The CDR3 DNA is TGTGCCAGCAGCTTAGTGGGGGGGAGCGGGAGGTTGTACGAGCAGTACTTC. Using reference TRBV11-2 and TRBJ2-7 for the parts outside the CDR3, the full variable domain is EAGVAQSPRYKIIEKRQSVAFWCNPISGHATLYWYQQILGQGPKLLIQFQNNGVVDDSQLPKDRFSAERLKGVDSTLKIQPAKLEDSAVYLCASSLVGGSGRLYEQYFGPGTRLTVT.

The V call is TRBV9, the J call TRBJ2-1; TRBD2 is a possible D gene (5 bases). The V and J ends lost 4 bases and 7 bases respectively, with 24 bases between them. The germline V gene has CDR1 SGDLS and CDR2 YYNGEE. This CDR3 has 17 amino acids. CDR3 residues: CASSPQTGGTLGNEQFF. CDR3 in DNA: TGTGCCAGCAGCCCCCAGACTGGAGGAACCCTGGGGAATGAGCAGTTCTTC.

This chain connects TRBV30 to TRBJ2-1, with 7 bases fitting TRBD1. The V and J ends lost 3 bases and 5 bases, in that order; junction bases with no gene match: 4. Germline V gives CDR1 GTSNPN, CDR2 SVGIG (reference sequence). CDR3 length: 13 amino acids. As DNA, the CDR3 is TGTGCCTGGAGCGGGGACAGCCACAATGAGCAGTTCTTC. Its translation: CAWSGDSHNEQFF.

This chain joins TRBV18 and TRBJ2-7; 10 bases fit TRBD2. Germline loops: CDR1 KGHSH, CDR2 LQKENI. After removal of 3 bases from V and 4 bases from J, the junction contained 3 bases not matched to a gene. This CDR3 is 14 amino acids long. CDR3 nucleotides: TGTGCCAGCTCACCTAGCGGGGGGACTTACGAGCAGTACTTC. It codes for CASSPSGGTYEQYF.

This clone was seen just once. The chain has TRBV6-5 and TRBJ2-7; a possible D gene is TRBD1 (5 bases). CDR1 is MNHEY and CDR2 is SVGAGI in the germline V gene. The V and J ends lost 6 bases and 3 bases respectively, with 9 bases between them. The CDR3 has 12 residues. CDR3 nucleotides: TGTGCCAGCAGCGCTAGGGGCTACGAGCAGTACTTC. It specifies CASSARGYEQYF.

The chain employs TRBV3-1 (or the pseudogene TRBV3-2) and TRBJ2-7; TRBD1 is a possible D gene (7 bases). The CDR3 runs to 15 residues. CDR1 and CDR2 (germline): LGHDT, YNNKEL (reference sequence). Trimming removed 1 base from V and 2 bases from J, with 12 bases in between. CDR3 in amino acids: CASSQGGTDPYEQYF. CDR3 nucleotide sequence: TGTGCCAGCAGCCAAGGCGGGACAGACCCCTACGAGCAGTACTTC.

Only one count was recorded for this clone. The chain combines TRBV5-1 with TRBJ2-1, with a possible D match to TRBD2 (5 bases). Germline V gene lookup returns CDR1 SGHRS and CDR2 YFSETQ. The CDR3 runs to 18 residues. The V end lost 4 bases, the J end lost 0 bases, and 20 bases lay between the germline ends. For the CDR3, the DNA is TGCGCCAGCAGCGCCCCTCGTAGCGCCCCGAGCTCCTACAATGAGCAGTTCTTC. It translates to CASSAPRSAPSSYNEQFF.

The genes are TRBV11-2 and TRBJ1-1; D is unclear. Germline V CDR1 and CDR2: SGHAT, FQNNGV. V lost 5 bases and J lost 4, with 8 bases in between. This CDR3 has 12 amino acids. CDR3 region: CASSPLGTEAFF. The DNA of the CDR3 is TGTGCCAGCAGCCCCCTAGGCACTGAAGCTTTCTTT. Variable domain in full (rest from reference TRBV11-2 and TRBJ1-1): EAGVAQSPRYKIIEKRQSVAFWCNPISGHATLYWYQQILGQGPKLLIQFQNNGVVDDSQLPKDRFSAERLKGVDSTLKIQPAKLEDSAVYLCASSPLGTEAFFGQGTRLTVV.

The J gene is TRBJ2-7, the V gene TRBV11-3; TRBD1 is a possible D gene (6 bases). The CDR3 extends over 15 amino acids. V lost 2 bases, J lost 2 bases, and 13 bases lay in between. Germline V gene data show CDR1 as SGHNT and CDR2 as YENEEA. CDR3 sequence: CASSLQQGITYEQYF. Written as DNA, the CDR3 is TGTGCCAGCAGCTTACAGCAGGGGATAACCTACGAGCAGTACTTC.

The genes are TRBV7-2 and TRBJ2-5, with a weak D call TRBD1 (5 bases). This CDR3 is 15 amino acids long. Trimming removed 4 bases at V and 7 bases at J, with 19 bases between. CDR1 SGHTA and CDR2 FQGNSA come from the germline V gene. The CDR3 region has the DNA TGTGCCAGCAGCTCAGGCCAGGGCGTCGATGGGACCCAGTACTTC. This encodes CASSSGQGVDGTQYF.

CDR3: CASTPTGGNQPQHF. DNA of the CDR3: TGTGCCAGCACCCCGACAGGGGGCAATCAGCCCCAGCATTTT. V usage is TRBV6-5 and J usage is TRBJ1-5; 8 bases agree with TRBD1. Germline V gene lookup returns CDR1 MNHEY and CDR2 SVGAGI. The V gene end was trimmed by 7 bases and the J gene end by 2 bases; junction bases not matched to a gene: 4. This CDR3 spans 14 amino acids.

Here the CDR3 reads CATTKGGRNQPQHF. CDR3 coding DNA: TGTGCCACCACAAAAGGGGGTCGCAATCAGCCCCAGCATTTT. The gene calls are TRBV28 and TRBJ1-5; TRBD1 might be the D (6 bases). The V end lost 10 bases, the J end lost 2 bases, and 15 bases lay between the germline ends. Germline assignment: CDR1 MDHEN and CDR2 SYDVKM. This CDR3 is 14 amino acids long.

The V and J genes are TRBV5-4 and TRBJ2-7; TRBD2 agrees at 7 bases. The V gene end was trimmed by 4 bases and the J gene end by 7 bases; junction bases not matched to a gene: 14. CDR1 SGHNT and CDR2 YYREEE come from the germline V gene (reference sequence). CDR3 size: 15 residues. The CDR3 reads CASSRDYFNSGEQYF. CDR3 nucleotides: TGTGCCAGCAGCCGGGACTACTTTAACTCCGGTGAGCAGTACTTC.

This chain links TRBV7-3 with TRBJ2-7, with 9 nucleotides matching TRBD1. J was trimmed by 3 bases and V by 2 bases; bases with no gene match: 2. CDR1 is SGHTA, CDR2 FQGTGA, per germline. The CDR3 is 14 amino acids. For the CDR3, the DNA is TGTGCCAGCAGCTTAGGGACAGGGCACTACGAGCAGTACTTC. Translated: CASSLGTGHYEQYF.

This chain joins TRBV28 and TRBJ2-1; D perhaps matches TRBD2 (6 bases). The CDR3 contains 11 residues. V lost 10 bases, J lost 12 bases, and 16 bases lay in between. CDR1 is MDHEN and CDR2 is SYDVKM in the germline V gene. The CDR3 sequence: CATRGAPPQFF. In DNA, the CDR3 is TGTGCCACCCGCGGGGCGCCTCCGCAGTTCTTC.

This chain connects TRBV15 to TRBJ2-5; TRBD1 might be the D (5 bases). Germline V gene sequence: CDR1 LNHNV, CDR2 YYDKDF (reference sequence). Trimming took off 8 bases at V and 5 bases at J, with 15 bases between the two ends. This CDR3 is 13 amino acids long. This chain's CDR3 is CATRQPPGETQYF. The CDR3 DNA is TGTGCCACCCGACAGCCCCCAGGCGAGACCCAGTACTTC.

This sequence joins TRBV18 and TRBJ2-7; the match to TRBD2 covers 10 bases. The CDR3 covers 15 residues. The germline V gene encodes CDR1 KGHSH and CDR2 LQKENI. J gave up 4 bases and V 6 bases, and 9 bases lay outside the gene matches. The CDR3 DNA sequence: TGTGCCAGCTCCCCCAGCGGGAGGGTGAAATACGAGCAGTACTTC. Its translation is CASSPSGRVKYEQYF.

The chain employs TRBV7-6 and TRBJ2-3; possible D gene TRBD2, 5 bases. Germline assignment: CDR1 SGHVS and CDR2 FNYEAQ. This CDR3 is 16 amino acids long. V lost 1 base and J 1 base, leaving 12 bases between the germline ends. The chain's CDR3 is CASSLGAVGGTDTQYF. The CDR3 bases are TGTGCCAGCAGCTTAGGGGCTGTCGGGGGCACAGATACGCAGTATTTT.

The rearrangement uses TRBV21-1 and TRBJ2-1; the D call in the table, TRBD2, was not verified against the DNA. TRBV21-1 is designated a pseudogene. The CDR3 totals 20 residues. The CDR3 spells CASTDWGGTSGRARCNEQFF. Here the CDR3 DNA reads TGTGCCAGCACCGATTGGGGCGGGACTAGCGGGAGGGCACGGTGCAATGAGCAGTTCTTC.

The chain has TRBV5-5 and TRBJ2-7, with 10 bases aligning to TRBD1. Germline CDR1 SGHKS, CDR2 YYEKEE (reference sequence). Trimming took 6 bases from V and 0 from J; bases not matched to a gene: 6. This CDR3 region has 15 residues. The CDR3 here is CASNPDRGGSYEQYF. In nucleotides, the CDR3 is TGTGCCAGCAACCCGGACAGGGGGGGCTCCTACGAGCAGTACTTC. Looking up the rest from reference TRBV5-5 and TRBJ2-7 gives the full variable domain: DAGVTQSPTHLIKTRGQQVTLRCSPISGHKSVSWYQQVLGQGPQFIFQYYEKEERGRGNFPDRFSARQFPNYSSELNVNALLLGDSALYLCASNPDRGGSYEQYFGPGTRLTVT.

This clone has just one count. This chain connects TRBV18 to TRBJ2-7, with 8 bases identical to TRBD1. Germline V CDR1 and CDR2: KGHSH, LQKENI. V shed 3 bases and J 4 bases; nucleotides not matched to a gene: 5. The CDR3 length is 14 residues. CDR3 residues: CASSPGQELYEQYF. For the CDR3, the DNA is TGTGCCAGCTCACCGGGACAGGAGCTATACGAGCAGTACTTC.

The chain combines TRBV5-8 with TRBJ2-7; TRBD1 matches 8 bases. The CDR3 has 17 amino acids. V lost 0 bases, J lost 1 base, and 9 bases stayed unmatched. Per germline, CDR1 SGHTS and CDR2 YDEGEE. The CDR3 DNA sequence: TGTGCCAGCAGCTTGGCCCGGGACAGGTTTTTTTCCTACGAGCAGTACTTC. It encodes CASSLARDRFFSYEQYF.

The chain carries TRBV4-3 and TRBJ1-6; tentative D call: TRBD1 (5 bases). Germline CDR1 LGHNA, CDR2 YSLEER. Trimming pared 4 bases from V and 8 bases from J, leaving 6 bases between. CDR3 length: 12 amino acids. CDR3 DNA: TGCGCCAGCAGCCTAGGGGATTCACCCCTCCACTTT. It is translated as CASSLGDSPLHF.

This chain links TRBV19 with TRBJ1-5; D gene ambiguous. The CDR3 sequence is 13 residues long. The ends were cut back, 7 bases at V and 4 bases at J, with 11 bases in the middle. Germline V CDR1 and CDR2: LNHDA, SQIVND (reference sequence). The CDR3 sequence is CASTHTQNQPQHF. The CDR3 DNA reads TGTGCCAGTACCCACACGCAAAATCAGCCCCAGCATTTT.

The genes are TRBV19 and TRBJ2-5, with 10 bases lining up with TRBD2. With V trimmed by 4 bases and J by 3 bases, 11 bases remained unmatched. Per the germline V gene, CDR1 is LNHDA and CDR2 is SQIVND (reference sequence). The CDR3 has 17 amino acids. CDR3 amino acids: CASSRASGGLPKETQYF. Written as DNA, the CDR3 is TGTGCCAGTAGTAGGGCTAGCGGGGGCCTACCTAAAGAGACCCAGTACTTC.

This clone was counted a few times. The chain links TRBV18 to TRBJ2-3, with unresolved D. The CDR3 has 13 amino acids. Germline CDR1 reads KGHSH; CDR2 reads LQKENI. With 3 bases removed from V and 6 bases from J, the gap between germline ends came to 10 bases. CDR3 sequence (DNA): TGTGCCAGCTCACCGGCGGTTTTCGATACGCAGTATTTT. Translated: CASSPAVFDTQYF.

This chain links TRBV24-1 with TRBJ2-1, with D unclear. Germline V lookup: CDR1 KGHDR, CDR2 SFDVKD. The CDR3 covers 12 residues. Deletions cut 3 bases from V and 6 bases from J, with 5 bases between. CDR3 protein: CATSDRSNEQFF. DNA for the CDR3: TGTGCCACCAGTGATCGGTCCAATGAGCAGTTCTTC.

The genes are TRBV6-5 and TRBJ1-5; D perhaps matches TRBD1 (5 bases). CDR3 size: 15 residues. Trimming pared 6 bases from V and 2 bases from J, leaving 14 bases between. Germline V gene lookup returns CDR1 MNHEY and CDR2 SVGAGI. The CDR3 nucleotides read TGTGCCAGCAGCCCCGCGGGGGGAGGCAATCAGCCCCAGCATTTT. Translation: CASSPAGGGNQPQHF.

The chain has TRBV5-8 and TRBJ1-5; 9 nucleotides align to TRBD1. V was clipped by 4 bases and J by 6 bases; unmatched bases: 5. The CDR3 is 14 residues long. CDR1 is SGHTS and CDR2 is YDEGEE in the germline V gene. CDR3 residues: CASSQGQGVQPQHF. The CDR3 bases are TGTGCCAGCAGCCAGGGACAGGGCGTTCAGCCCCAGCATTTT.